The 28 T cell receptor beta chains below were found in one sample sequenced in a study of T cells in Graves' hyperthyroidism and ophthalmopathy. Amplified TCR beta CDR3 regions came from RNA transcripts. TCR CDR3 underwent first-round RT-PCR with the HTBI primer set. TCRdb reprocessed the multiplex PCR reads with MiXCR, giving one entry per CDR3 protein. The sample holds roughly 640,000 distinct CDR3 sequences, 15% to 20% seen once. Source material: blood. These receptors came from a woman aged 40 to 50 with Graves' ophthalmopathy.

This chain joins TRBV5-1 and TRBJ1-1; no clear D gene. The CDR3 is 13 amino acids. The germline CDR1 and CDR2 sequences are SGHRS and YFSETQ. V lost 3 bases and J 7 bases, leaving 13 bases between the germline ends. CDR3 DNA: TGCGCCAGCAGCTACCTTTCGGGAGGTGAAGCTTTCTTT. This codes for CASSYLSGGEAFF.

The rearrangement joins TRBV5-1 to TRBJ2-1; D uncertain. CDR1 SGHRS and CDR2 YFSETQ come from the germline V gene. V was clipped by 0 bases and J by 7 bases, with 14 bases between them. The CDR3 extends over 15 amino acids. This CDR3 is CASSLVFGRANEQFF. The CDR3 DNA is TGCGCCAGCAGCTTGGTTTTCGGCAGAGCAAATGAGCAGTTCTTC. The complete variable domain, with remaining parts taken from reference TRBV5-1 and TRBJ2-1, reads KAGVTQTPRYLIKTRGQQVTLSCSPISGHRSVSWYQQTPGQGLQFLFEYFSETQRNKGNFPGRFSGRQFSNSRSEMNVSTLELGDSALYLCASSLVFGRANEQFFGPGTRLTVL.

This sequence joins TRBV4-2 and TRBJ2-1; the match to TRBD2 covers 13 bases. The germline CDR1 and CDR2 sequences are LGHNA and YNFKEQ. The CDR3 totals 19 residues. V shed 1 base and J 8 bases; nucleotides not matched to a gene: 14. CDR3 protein: CASSQGRRTSGRNRDEQFF. As DNA, the CDR3 is TGTGCCAGCAGCCAAGGACGGAGGACTAGCGGGAGAAATAGAGATGAGCAGTTCTTC.

The chain joins TRBV5-1 to TRBJ1-3; tentative D call: TRBD1 (5 bases). The CDR3 has 15 amino acids. Trimming shortened V by 4 bases and J by 2 bases, and 13 bases separated the two germline ends. Germline V gives CDR1 SGHRS, CDR2 YFSETQ. The CDR3 is CASSRAARAGNTIYF. CDR3 DNA sequence: TGCGCCAGCAGCCGGGCGGCCAGGGCTGGAAACACCATATATTTT.

Comment on this clonotype: Since a much larger clone is just one base distant, this may be a read error. The gene calls are TRBV5-5 and TRBJ1-1; 7 bases match TRBD1. Germline lookup yields CDR1 SGHKS and CDR2 YYEKEE (reference sequence). The CDR3 is 14 amino acids. This CDR3 reads CASSFRGGITEASF. The CDR3 DNA reads TGTGCCAGCAGCTTTCGAGGGGGCATCACTGAAGCTTCCTTT.

This clonotype was recorded many times. This rearrangement joins TRBV30 to TRBJ2-2; TRBD1 matches 9 bases. The germline CDR1 and CDR2 sequences are GTSNPN and SVGIG (reference sequence). CDR3 length equals 18 residues. V lost 5 bases to trimming and J lost 5 bases; unmatched junction nucleotides: 18. The CDR3 nucleotides read TGTGCCTGGCGCTCCGCCCTCCGGGACAGGGCAGGAACCGGGGAGCTGTTTTTT. Translated: CAWRSALRDRAGTGELFF.

In this sample, this clonotype turned up many times. This rearrangement joins TRBV7-2 to TRBJ2-3; no clear D gene. Between the trimmed V and J ends, which lost 5 bases and 8 bases, there was a span of 11 bases. The length of the CDR3 is 12 residues. Germline assignment: CDR1 SGHTA and CDR2 FQGNSA. The CDR3 DNA sequence: TGTGCCAGCAGCCCCTACAGTAGTACGCAGTATTTT. It yields the protein CASSPYSSTQYF.

On this clonotype itself: This may arise from a read error, as a much more abundant clone is one base away. The chain recombines TRBV30 with TRBJ1-2; D gene ambiguous. Looked up from germline, CDR1 is GTSNPN and CDR2 is SVGIG (reference sequence). The V end lost 5 bases, the J end lost 3 bases, and 13 bases lay between the germline ends. The CDR3 runs to 13 residues. CDR3 residues: CAWSFGGDYGYTF. CDR3 nucleotides: TGTGCCTGGTCTTTTGGTGGCGACTATGGCTACACCTTC.

This clonotype has at least ten counts. The chain has TRBV11-2 and TRBJ2-5, with TRBD2 matching 7 bases. The CDR3 length is 13 residues. Germline V gene lookup returns CDR1 SGHAT and CDR2 FQNNGV. Trimming cost V 1 base and J 7 bases; bases outside gene matches: 3. CDR3 in DNA: TGTGCCAGCAGCTTAGTACTAGCGCCGACCCAGTACTTC. Protein sequence: CASSLVLAPTQYF.

In this sample, this clonotype turned up a few times. This rearrangement joins TRBV5-1 to TRBJ2-5, with D perhaps assigned TRBD1 or TRBD2 (6 bases each). Germline-derived CDR1 and CDR2 are SGHRS and YFSETQ. V was trimmed by 6 bases and J by 1 base, leaving 19 bases between them. The CDR3 is 16 residues long. Written as DNA, the CDR3 is TGCGCCAGCAACCAGTGGAAGGGGGGACCCCAAGAGACCCAGTACTTC. Protein sequence: CASNQWKGGPQETQYF.

Remarks on this clonotype: At one of its ends the junction is not consistent with the germline gene, which may arise from a read error. The chain recombines TRBV20-1 with TRBJ1-6; maybe TRBD1 (5 bases). CDR3 length: 15 residues. Per the germline V gene, CDR1 is DFQATT and CDR2 is SNEGSKA (reference sequence). CDR3 sequence: CSAHYQGGNNSHLHF. The DNA for the CDR3 is TGCAGTGCTCACTACCAGGGAGGGAATAATTCACACCTCCACTTT.

This clonotype was counted many times. The CDR3: CSVSGRAQTYNEQFF. The CDR3 DNA reads TGCAGCGTTAGCGGGAGGGCCCAGACCTACAATGAGCAGTTCTTC. V is TRBV29-1 and J is TRBJ2-1; 10 bases are a match to TRBD2. V shed 5 bases and J 2 bases; nucleotides not matched to a gene: 6. This CDR3 contains 15 residues. Germline V gene sequence: CDR1 SQVTM, CDR2 ANQGSEA.

This clonotype was seen ten or more times. The chain couples TRBV5-1 to TRBJ1-2; no clear D gene. The germline CDR1 and CDR2 sequences are SGHRS and YFSETQ. The CDR3 has 13 residues. V shed 5 bases and J shed 2 bases, with 10 bases lying between them. This chain's CDR3 is CASRTDGNYGYTF. The CDR3 DNA follows: TGCGCCAGCAGAACAGACGGGAACTATGGCTACACCTTC.

This clonotype was detected a few times. The chain links TRBV18 to TRBJ1-1; D ambiguous. Trimming stripped 1 base from V and 7 bases from J, with 7 bases between. The CDR3 loop spans 12 amino acids. Germline V lookup: CDR1 KGHSH, CDR2 LQKENI. The CDR3 reads CASSPLSGEAFF. The CDR3 region has the DNA TGTGCCAGCTCACCACTTTCCGGTGAAGCTTTCTTT.

The chain joins TRBV19 to TRBJ1-1; D is unresolved. This CDR3 has 13 amino acids. The germline gives CDR1 LNHDA, CDR2 SQIVND (reference sequence). V gave up 5 bases and J gave up 8 bases, with 15 bases separating them. The CDR3 sequence is CASSPPGFLEAFF. DNA for the CDR3: TGTGCCAGTAGTCCACCGGGGTTCTTGGAAGCTTTCTTT.

The CDR3 here is CASSFSTSGSGEQFF. DNA of the CDR3: TGTGCCAGCAGCTTTTCGACTAGCGGGAGCGGAGAGCAGTTCTTC. The rearrangement uses TRBV4-2 and TRBJ2-1, with TRBD2 matching 12 bases. The CDR3 spans 15 residues. Germline CDR1 reads LGHNA; CDR2 reads YNFKEQ. V gave up 5 bases and J gave up 10 bases; unmatched junction bases: 9.

This clonotype was recorded a few times. The genes are TRBV5-1 and TRBJ1-3; 7 bases are shared with TRBD1. In germline, CDR1 is SGHRS, CDR2 YFSETQ. V shed 0 bases and J 0 bases; nucleotides not matched to a gene: 3. The CDR3 is 16 residues long. The CDR3 nucleotides are TGCGCCAGCAGCTTGGGCGGGACAGACTCTGGAAACACCATATATTTT. It yields the protein CASSLGGTDSGNTIYF.

The chain carries TRBV6-5 and TRBJ1-5; D uncertain. V lost 0 bases and J 0 bases, leaving 9 bases between the germline ends. The CDR3 is 16 residues long. The germline V gene encodes CDR1 MNHEY and CDR2 SVGAGI. CDR3 bases: TGTGCCAGCAGTTACTCGACACGCAATAGCAATCAGCCCCAGCATTTT. This codes for CASSYSTRNSNQPQHF.

This clonotype was counted many times. This sequence joins TRBV5-1 and TRBJ1-1; D is possibly TRBD1 (5 bases). Germline loops: CDR1 SGHRS, CDR2 YFSETQ. This CDR3 is built from 14 residues. V dropped 8 bases and J dropped 2 bases, with 16 bases sitting between them. CDR3: CASRPGLTNTEAFF. The DNA for the CDR3 is TGCGCCAGTCGTCCGGGACTGACTAACACTGAAGCTTTCTTT.

There are many counts of this clonotype. This rearrangement joins TRBV30 to TRBJ2-1; 10 positions match TRBD2. The V segment lost 5 bases and the J segment 10 bases; nucleotides outside the gene matches: 5. Germline loops: CDR1 GTSNPN, CDR2 SVGIG (reference sequence). There are 12 residues in the CDR3. The CDR3, as DNA: TGTGCCTGGTCGATAGCGGGAGGCGAGCAGTTCTTC. This translates into CAWSIAGGEQFF.

This clonotype was recorded at least ten times. The CDR3 loop reads CAWSFHGGNTGELFF. The CDR3 DNA sequence: TGTGCCTGGTCCTTTCACGGGGGTAACACCGGGGAGCTGTTTTTT. The rearrangement links TRBV30 to TRBJ2-2; D perhaps matches TRBD2 (6 bases). The germline V gene has CDR1 GTSNPN and CDR2 SVGIG (reference sequence). Trimming cost V 5 bases and J 2 bases, with 15 bases left between them. The CDR3 contains 15 residues.

This clonotype showed up many times. The chain links TRBV4-1 to TRBJ2-1, with D possibly matching TRBD1 (6 bases). Germline-derived CDR1 and CDR2 are MGHRA and YSYEKL. CDR3 size: 17 residues. The V end lost 1 base, the J end lost 3 bases, and 16 bases lay between the germline ends. In nucleotides, the CDR3 is TGCGCCAGCAGCCAAGCATTCGGCAGGGGTCTCTACAATGAGCAGTTCTTC. Residues: CASSQAFGRGLYNEQFF.

This chain uses TRBV24-1 with TRBJ2-1; D uncertain. CDR3 length: 11 residues. The germline V gene has CDR1 KGHDR and CDR2 SFDVKD. The ends were cut back, 1 base at V and 8 bases at J, with 2 bases in the middle. This CDR3 reads CATSDFDEQFF. The CDR3 DNA reads TGTGCCACCAGTGATTTTGATGAGCAGTTCTTC.

This chain connects TRBV7-9 to TRBJ2-5, with TRBD2 identical over 13 bases. Germline values: CDR1 SEHNR, CDR2 FQNEAQ (reference sequence). J was trimmed by 1 base and V by 6 bases; bases with no gene match: 14. The CDR3 loop spans 19 amino acids. The CDR3 region has the DNA TGTGCCAGCAGGCATTCCCGGACTAGCGGGGGAGAAATCCAAGAGACCCAGTACTTC. This gives the protein CASRHSRTSGGEIQETQYF. The entire variable domain, with the rest obtained from reference TRBV7-9 and TRBJ2-5, is as follows: DTGVSQNPRHKITKRGQNVTFRCDPISEHNRLYWYRQTLGQGPEFLTYFQNEAQLEKSRLLSDRFSAERPKGSFSTLEIQRTEQGDSAMYLCASRHSRTSGGEIQETQYFGPGTRLLVL.

This clonotype was counted many times. The gene calls are TRBV28 and TRBJ2-7; a possible D gene is TRBD2 (6 bases). Trimming took off 5 bases at V and 1 base at J, with 12 bases between the two ends. This CDR3 is 14 amino acids long. Looked up from germline, CDR1 is MDHEN and CDR2 is SYDVKM. CDR3 nucleotide sequence: TGTGCCAGCAGTACCGGGGGTTTTTCCTACGAGCAGTACTTC. It specifies CASSTGGFSYEQYF.

In its sample, this clonotype was seen many times. The chain combines TRBV28 with TRBJ1-2; D is perhaps TRBD1 (6 bases). Germline CDR1 is MDHEN and CDR2 is SYDVKM. The ends were cut back, 5 bases at V and 0 bases at J, with 22 bases in the middle. The CDR3 consists of 18 residues. CDR3 amino acids: CASSDTRDTRVSNYGYTF. DNA of the CDR3: TGTGCCAGCAGTGACACGCGGGACACCCGAGTTTCTAACTATGGCTACACCTTC.

This clonotype was recorded at least ten times. V and J are TRBV3-1 and TRBJ1-1; no reliable D call. V lost 6 bases, J lost 1 base, and 9 bases lay in between. Germline values: CDR1 LGHDT, CDR2 YNNKEL (reference sequence). CDR3 length: 13 residues. This chain's CDR3 is CASSRTPNTEAFF. The CDR3 region has the DNA TGTGCCAGCAGTCGAACACCGAACACTGAAGCTTTCTTT.

This clonotype was seen ten or more times. V usage is TRBV18 and J usage is TRBJ2-1, with D uncertain. V was cut by 3 bases and J by 2 bases, with 8 bases left in between. Germline V gene sequence: CDR1 KGHSH, CDR2 LQKENI. This CDR3 is 14 amino acids long. This chain's CDR3 is CASSPTSTYNEQFF. The CDR3 nucleotides read TGTGCCAGCTCACCTACTTCTACCTACAATGAGCAGTTCTTC.